This T cell receptor beta chain was captured in a study of tumor-infiltrating lymphocytes in oesophageal squamous cell carcinoma. TCRdb fed the PCR reads into MiXCR, producing one record per CDR3 protein. The table lists fewer than 20,000 distinct CDR3 sequences, 44% of them singletons. This clonotype was detected many times. This CDR3 has 12 residues. The germline V gene has CDR1 MNHNS and CDR2 SASEGT. Trimming removed 4 bases from V and 8 bases from J; junction bases left unmatched: 5. This sequence was found in a female donor with esophageal squamous cell carcinoma. Sequencing was done on a sample of blood. J is TRBJ2-7 and V is TRBV6-1; 7 bases line up with TRBD2. The CDR3 spells CASSGGGKKQYF. The CDR3 DNA reads TGTGCCAGCAGTGGGGGGGGAAAGAAGCAGTACTTC.